This is a list of T cell receptor beta chains from one sample in a study of PD-1 blockade in classical Hodgkin lymphoma. TCRdb's table, derived via immunoSEQ multiplex PCR, lists solely in-frame clones and lacks some. Seen here are over 85,000 clones, more than 80% observed once, and the top ten hold roughly 15%. The starting material was peripheral blood mononuclear cells (PBMCs), obtained before the second cycle of nivolumab. The source of these receptors is a human donor with classical Hodgkin lymphoma. CDR3s include the opening cysteine and the closing phenylalanine or tryptophan. D genes are given only for firm matches. Clone size is stated in some rows and not others, as once, few, many or a class when expanded.

D	J	V	size	CDR3	DNA
TRBD1	TRBJ2-3	TRBV5-1	.	CASSLVGDSDTQYF	TGCGCCAGCAGCTTGGTAGGGGACAGTGATACGCAGTATTTT
.	TRBJ2-7	TRBV5-4	.	CASSRTGDYEQYF	TGTGCCAGCAGCAGAACGGGGGACTACGAGCAGTACTTC
TRBD1	TRBJ2-5	TRBV29-1	.	CSAGTGGLETQYF	TGCAGCGCTGGGACAGGGGGTTTAGAGACCCAGTACTTC
.	TRBJ2-7	TRBV5-6	.	CASSSTHSYEQYF	TGTGCCAGCAGTTCGACGCACTCCTACGAGCAGTACTTC
.	TRBJ2-7	TRBV9	.	CASSVEARTNEQYF	TGTGCCAGCAGCGTAGAGGCTCGGACTAACGAGCAGTACTTC
TRBD2	TRBJ2-3	TRBV9	.	CASSTPGLAGRVTQYF	TGTGCCAGCAGCACCCCGGGACTAGCGGGACGGGTTACGCAGTATTTT
TRBD2	TRBJ2-5	TRBV29-1	.	CSVGLARETQYF	TGCAGCGTAGGACTAGCGCGGGAGACCCAGTACTTC
.	TRBJ2-7	TRBV6-4	once	CASRGDTYEQYF	TGTGCCAGCAGGGGGGATACCTACGAGCAGTACTTC
.	TRBJ2-1	TRBV11-2	once	CASSLEPRGTEQFF	TGTGCCAGCAGCTTAGAGCCCCGCGGGACCGAGCAGTTCTTC
.	TRBJ1-3	TRBV4-1	.	CASSLIHLPGNTIYF	TGCGCCAGCAGCCTAATCCACCTACCCGGAAACACCATATATTTT
.	TRBJ2-5	TRBV2	.	CASSERGSGRFLQETQYF	TGTGCCAGCAGTGAGAGGGGTAGCGGCCGCTTCCTCCAAGAGACCCAGTACTTC
.	TRBJ1-2	TRBV4-1	.	CASSPYEHRDDGYTF	TGCGCCAGCAGCCCTTACGAACACAGGGACGATGGCTACACCTTC
.	TRBJ1-2	TRBV2	.	CASSLLRDTQERGYTF	TGTGCCAGCAGCCTTCTCCGGGACACCCAAGAGAGAGGCTACACCTTC
.	TRBJ1-4	TRBV4-1	.	CASSQGGDLSEKLFF	TGCGCCAGCAGCCAAGGGGGGGATTTGAGTGAAAAACTGTTTTTT
TRBD2	TRBJ2-1	TRBV5-1	.	CASSPPGLAGVNEQFF	TGCGCCAGCAGCCCTCCGGGACTAGCGGGAGTAAATGAGCAGTTCTTC
TRBD2	TRBJ2-7	TRBV11-2	.	CASRRGGSSYEQYF	TGTGCCAGCCGTAGGGGCGGGAGCTCCTACGAGCAGTACTTC
TRBD1	TRBJ1-1	TRBV5-1	.	CARIRDRGKDTEAFF	TGCGCCAGGATTCGAGACAGGGGGAAGGACACTGAAGCTTTCTTT
.	TRBJ2-7	TRBV10-3	.	CAISESGEQYF	TGTGCCATCAGTGAGTCAGGTGAGCAGTACTTC
TRBD2	TRBJ2-5	TRBV11-2	.	CASSLGGGRGQETQYF	TGTGCCAGCAGCTTAGGTGGCGGGAGGGGTCAAGAGACCCAGTACTTC
.	TRBJ2-2	TRBV18	.	CASSRPGFDTGELFF	TGTGCCAGCTCTCGGCCGGGGTTCGACACCGGGGAGCTGTTTTTT
.	TRBJ1-1	TRBV9	.	CASSLDSLNTEAFF	TGTGCCAGCAGCTTGGACAGCCTGAACACTGAAGCTTTCTTT
.	TRBJ1-3	TRBV9	.	CASSVSRFSGNTIYF	TGTGCCAGCAGCGTCTCAAGATTCTCTGGAAACACCATATATTTT
TRBD2	TRBJ2-1	TRBV7-2	.	CASSLVAGGDNEQFF	TGTGCCAGCAGCTTAGTGGCGGGAGGGGACAATGAGCAGTTCTTC
.	TRBJ1-1	TRBV6-9	few	CASVNELPNTEAFF	TGTGCCAGCGTGAATGAACTCCCGAACACTGAAGCTTTCTTT
.	TRBJ1-2	TRBV2	.	CASSWGGYGCTF	TGTGCCAGCAGTTGGGGGGGCTATGGCTGCACCTTC
.	TRBJ1-5	TRBV7-2	.	CASSPARGQGEPQHF	TGTGCCAGCAGCCCCGCGAGGGGCCAGGGAGAGCCCCAGCATTTT
.	TRBJ2-2	TRBV5-1	few	CASSFDSTGELFF	TGCGCCAGCAGCTTCGACAGCACCGGGGAGCTGTTTTTT
TRBD1	TRBJ1-5	TRBV6-1	.	CASSGQGDQPQHF	TGTGCCAGCAGTGGACAGGGAGATCAGCCCCAGCATTTT
TRBD2	TRBJ2-4	TRBV5-4	.	CASSPSGSTKNIQYF	TGTGCCAGCAGCCCTAGCGGGAGCACCAAAAACATTCAGTACTTC
TRBD2	TRBJ2-5	TRBV5-5	.	CASSLISGRRETQYF	TGTGCCAGCAGCTTAATTAGCGGGAGAAGAGAGACCCAGTACTTC
TRBD1	TRBJ2-5	TRBV5-1	.	CASSFGQGWETQYF	TGCGCCAGCAGCTTCGGACAGGGCTGGGAGACCCAGTACTTC
TRBD1	TRBJ2-7	TRBV28	.	CASRSGTGGNLPSEQYF	TGTGCCAGCAGATCCGGGACAGGGGGCAACCTACCCTCCGAGCAGTACTTC
.	TRBJ2-6	TRBV9	few	CASSPPTGSGANVLTF	TGTGCCAGCAGCCCGCCGACCGGCTCTGGGGCCAACGTCCTGACTTTC
.	TRBJ1-5	TRBV2	.	CASSDVFQPQHF	TGTGCCAGCAGTGACGTTTTTCAGCCCCAGCATTTT
TRBD2	TRBJ2-7	TRBV10-3	.	CAILAGSSYEQYF	TGTGCCATCCTAGCGGGAAGCTCCTACGAGCAGTACTTC
TRBD2	TRBJ2-4	TRBV5-4	.	CASSSAGGGKNIQYF	TGTGCCAGCAGCTCCGCCGGGGGGGGCAAAAACATTCAGTACTTC
TRBD1	TRBJ1-4	TRBV19	few	CASSPYRGTNEKLFF	TGTGCCAGTAGTCCGTACAGGGGCACTAATGAAAAACTGTTTTTT
TRBD2	TRBJ2-7	TRBV4-1	.	CASSQGVGLAGKSSYEQYF	TGCGCCAGCAGCCAGGGGGTGGGTCTAGCGGGGAAAAGCTCCTACGAGCAGTACTTC
.	TRBJ2-5	TRBV6-6	.	CASSYSDYRGETQYF	TGTGCCAGCAGTTACTCGGACTATCGGGGAGAGACCCAGTACTTC
.	TRBJ2-7	TRBV11-2	.	CASSLGQASYEQYF	TGTGCCAGCAGCTTAGGACAGGCCTCCTACGAGCAGTACTTC
.	TRBJ1-3	TRBV19	.	CASNPGGLHPGNTIYF	TGTGCCAGTAACCCCGGCGGGCTGCATCCTGGAAACACCATATATTTT
TRBD2	TRBJ2-7	TRBV18	.	CASSPQGEGEQYF	TGTGCCAGCTCACCACAAGGGGAGGGCGAGCAGTACTTC
.	TRBJ2-1	TRBV14	few	CASSQVLVGEQFF	TGTGCCAGCAGCCAAGTCCTGGTGGGGGAGCAGTTCTTC
TRBD1	TRBJ2-1	TRBV7-6	.	CASSRGQVSGNEQFF	TGTGCCAGCAGCAGAGGACAGGTGAGCGGCAATGAGCAGTTCTTC
TRBD2	TRBJ2-5	TRBV18	.	CASRSPGLAGRETQYF	TGTGCCAGCCGCTCCCCGGGACTAGCGGGAAGAGAGACCCAGTACTTC
TRBD2	TRBJ2-1	TRBV10-3	few	CAIRDSGGSYNEQFF	TGTGCCATCAGAGATAGCGGGGGCTCCTACAATGAGCAGTTCTTC
.	TRBJ1-1	TRBV6-6	few	CASSYFENTEAFF	TGTGCCAGCAGTTACTTTGAGAACACTGAAGCTTTCTTT
.	TRBJ1-1	TRBV29-1	.	CSARGYTEAFF	TGCAGCGCTAGGGGTTACACTGAAGCTTTCTTT
.	TRBJ1-2	TRBV7-9	few	CASSFLGPGNRANYGYTF	TGTGCCAGCAGCTTTCTAGGCCCCGGGAACAGAGCTAACTATGGCTACACCTTC
.	TRBJ2-5	TRBV5-1	.	CASSSGLLVQETQYF	TGCGCCAGCAGCTCGGGACTTCTCGTTCAAGAGACCCAGTACTTC
TRBD1	TRBJ1-2	TRBV5-6	.	CASSQGRGGLSNYGYTF	TGTGCCAGCAGTCAGGGCAGAGGGGGCCTTTCTAACTATGGCTACACCTTC
.	TRBJ1-2	TRBV2	.	CASSEITVYGYTF	TGTGCCAGCAGCGAGATAACAGTCTATGGCTACACCTTC
TRBD2	TRBJ2-5	TRBV5-1	.	CASSFGAAAGGQETQYF	TGCGCCAGCAGCTTTGGGGCAGCAGCGGGAGGCCAAGAGACCCAGTACTTC
.	TRBJ2-3	TRBV27	few	CASSLRAYSDTQYF	TGTGCCAGCAGTTTAAGGGCCTACTCAGATACGCAGTATTTT